Each of the 4 T cell receptor beta chains below was sequenced from the same sample in a study of blood T cell repertoires in COVID-19. Profiled with immunoSEQ multiplex PCR; TCRdb holds only in-frame clones, not every one. The table records more than 90,000 clones, approximately 86% of them present only once. Sequenced material: peripheral blood. The receptors stem from a human donor in a cohort sampled during active COVID-19.

V usage is TRBV7-3 and J usage is TRBJ1-1; TRBD1 aligns across 8 bases. This CDR3 has 14 residues. Germline trimming cut 5 bases from V and 1 base from J; bases unmatched to any gene: 3. Looked up from germline, CDR1 is SGHTA and CDR2 is FQGTGA. The CDR3 DNA sequence: TGTGCCAGCAGCCCGACAGGGGCGAACACTGAAGCTTTCTTT. Its translation is CASSPTGANTEAFF.

The chain recombines TRBV3-1 (or the pseudogene TRBV3-2) with TRBJ2-1, with 7 bases matching TRBD2. Germline V gene lookup returns CDR1 LGHDT and CDR2 YNNKEL (reference sequence). V lost 6 bases and J lost 8; bases outside the gene matches: 10. This CDR3 is 14 amino acids long. CDR3 amino acids: CASRGGTKFDEQFF. In nucleotides, the CDR3 is TGTGCCAGCAGGGGGGGGACTAAATTCGATGAGCAGTTCTTC.

This clone is categorized as medium-sized. The V gene is TRBV19, the J gene TRBJ1-5, with 10 bases aligning to TRBD1. Losses at the gene ends were 6 bases for V and 3 bases for J; bases not matched to a gene: 11. The CDR3 sequence is 17 residues long. The germline CDR1 and CDR2 sequences are LNHDA and SQIVND (reference sequence). CDR3 residues: CASRMNRDRGYNQPQHF. The CDR3 DNA reads TGTGCCAGTAGAATGAATAGGGACAGGGGTTACAATCAGCCCCAGCATTTT.

The chain couples TRBV9 to TRBJ2-1; 7 nucleotides match TRBD2. After removal of 0 bases from V and 0 bases from J, the junction contained 6 bases not matched to a gene. The CDR3 is 17 residues long. The germline gives CDR1 SGDLS, CDR2 YYNGEE. CDR3 loop: CASSVGLAASSYNEQFF. CDR3 coding DNA: TGTGCCAGCAGCGTAGGGCTAGCGGCTAGCTCCTACAATGAGCAGTTCTTC.